These T cell receptor beta chains were read from a single sample in a study of T-cell memory formation after mild COVID-19. One entry per CDR3 protein, called by TCRdb with MiXCR from the 5' RACE reads. Of some 200,000 distinct CDR3 sequences in the sample, about a fifth were seen once. Source material: PBMCs or a T cell subset sorted from them (not recorded which). These receptor sequences come from an adult woman who had mild COVID-19 (a few samples of this study predate the infection). Cell type and time point are not known. CDR3s include the opening cysteine and the closing phenylalanine or tryptophan. Fields, in order: CDR3 length, clone size, D gene, J gene, V gene, CDR3 DNA, CDR3 protein. The D gene is left open where the match is weak. Size is stated for part of the rows, as once, few or many counts, or as a class when the clone is expanded.

>14|few|TRBD1|TRBJ2-1|TRBV4-3
TGCGCCAGCAGCCATCAGGGGGCCTACAATGAGCAGTTCTTC
CASSHQGAYNEQFF
>14|once|.|TRBJ1-2|TRBV13
TGTGCCAGCAGCTTAGGACAGGTGGACTATGGCTACACCTTC
CASSLGQVDYGYTF
>15|few|TRBD1|TRBJ1-5|TRBV7-2
TGTGCCAGCAGCTTAGAGGGACAGGGGTTTCAGCCCCAGCATTTT
CASSLEGQGFQPQHF
>13|few|TRBD2|TRBJ2-5|TRBV9
TGTGCCAGCAGCGCGGGACTAGTGGAGACCCAGTACTTC
CASSAGLVETQYF
>11|few|.|TRBJ1-1|TRBV12-3/TRBV12-4
TGTGCCAGCAGTTCCAGCCTTGAAGCTTTCTTT
CASSSSLEAFF
>18|.|TRBD1|TRBJ2-2|TRBV27
TGTGCCAGCGGCACTTCGACAGGGCAGAGGGGGAACACCGGGGAGCTGTTTTTT
CASGTSTGQRGNTGELFF
>13|few|.|TRBJ2-2|TRBV5-1
TGCGCCAGCAGCCCACAGGAAACCGGGGAGCTGTTTTTT
CASSPQETGELFF
>14|.|.|TRBJ2-3|TRBV9
TGTGCCAGCAGCGTAGAGTTCCGCACAGATACGCAGTATTTT
CASSVEFRTDTQYF
>16|once|TRBD1|TRBJ1-5|TRBV7-6
TGTGCCAGCAGCTACGGGACAGGGGAAAGCAATCAGCCCCAGCATTTT
CASSYGTGESNQPQHF
>12|.|.|TRBJ1-1|TRBV29-1
TGCAGCGTTGAAGGGGGAAGGGCTGAAGCTTTCTTT
CSVEGGRAEAFF
>15|.|TRBD2|TRBJ2-3|TRBV5-1
TGCGCCAGCAGCTTGGAGTCGACTAGCACAGATATGCAGTATTTT
CASSLESTSTDMQYF
>15|.|.|TRBJ1-5|TRBV2
TGTGCCAGCAGTGTCCGAGGGCTCGGCAATCAGCCCCAGCATTTT
CASSVRGLGNQPQHF
>15|.|.|TRBJ2-7|TRBV7-9
TGTGCCAGCAGCTTAGCAGGGGCAGCCCTCTACGAGCAGTACTTC
CASSLAGAALYEQYF
>21|.|TRBD1|TRBJ2-1|TRBV23-1
TGCGCCAGCAGTCAATTCGGGGACCGGCACCCGGGACAGAGCACCTACAATGAGCAGTTCTTC
CASSQFGDRHPGQSTYNEQFF
>16|few|TRBD2|TRBJ2-7|TRBV7-9
TGTGCCAGCAGCCATCCCTGGGCGGGAGGGCCGGTCGAGCAGTACTTC
CASSHPWAGGPVEQYF
>11|many|.|TRBJ2-7|TRBV12-3/TRBV12-4
TGTGCCAGCAGTTTTTCTAACGAGCAGTACTTC
CASSFSNEQYF
>15|.|TRBD1|TRBJ2-2|TRBV4-3
TGCGCCAGCAGCCAAGGGGACAGGGCCTGGGGGGAGCTGTTTTTT
CASSQGDRAWGELFF